These T cell receptor beta chains were read from a single sample in a study of control samples from healthy donors and cancer patients. Here immunoSEQ multiplex PCR was the method, and the copy in TCRdb shows in-frame clones only, minus some. The sample shows about 60,000 clones, about 96% of them seen only once. Source material: blood. The receptor set was obtained from a woman under 30 in good health. Each CDR3 is given with its conserved first and last residue. A D gene is named only where the DNA matches it firmly. Not every row has a clone size; where given, it reads once, few, many or a size class.

d_call,clone_size,v_call,j_call,cdr3_nt,cdr3_aa
TRBD2,NA,TRBV7-6,TRBJ2-3,TGTGCCAGCAGCCGGACTAGCGGGGGACCAGATACGCAGTATTTT,CASSRTSGGPDTQYF
NA,NA,TRBV10-2,TRBJ2-1,TGCGCCAGCGGTCATGGTAAATTCTACAATGAGCAGTTCTTC,CASGHGKFYNEQFF
NA,once,TRBV3-1/TRBV3-2,TRBJ1-1,TGTGCCAGCTTGTTGGGGACTGAAGCTTTCTTT,CASLLGTEAFF
NA,NA,TRBV6-5,TRBJ1-5,TGTGCCAGCAGTAGCAGGGTGGGTGGCAATCAGCCCCAGCATTTT,CASSSRVGGNQPQHF
NA,NA,TRBV6-6,TRBJ2-7,TGTGCCAGCAGTCCTAGCGAGATCTACGAGCAGTACTTC,CASSPSEIYEQYF
NA,NA,TRBV6-2/TRBV6-3,TRBJ1-5,TGTGCCAGCAGCCCTGGGTTGAATAGGGAAGCCCTGCAGCCCCAGCATTTT,CASSPGLNREALQPQHF
TRBD1,NA,TRBV3-1/TRBV3-2,TRBJ2-1,TGTGCCAGCAGCCAAGGACAGGGGACTGAGCAGTTCTTC,CASSQGQGTEQFF
TRBD1,NA,TRBV28,TRBJ2-7,TGTGCCAGCAGTTTTGATCGTGGGGGACAGGGGTCCTACGAGCAGTACTTC,CASSFDRGGQGSYEQYF
NA,NA,TRBV12-3/TRBV12-4,TRBJ1-3,TGTGCCAGCAGGTGGAACACCATATATTTT,CASRWNTIYF
NA,NA,TRBV30,TRBJ2-3,TGTGCCTGGAGTGTATCGGGGGCTCGGACAGATACGCAGTATTTT,CAWSVSGARTDTQYF
NA,NA,TRBV9,TRBJ1-2,TGTGCCAGCAGCGTAGTGGAGGGGGGCCGCTACACCTTC,CASSVVEGGRYTF
TRBD2,NA,TRBV6-1,TRBJ2-1,TGTGCCAGCAGTGGTACTAGCGGGGGGGCATACAATGAGCAGTTCTTC,CASSGTSGGAYNEQFF
NA,NA,TRBV5-6,TRBJ2-1,TGTGCCAGCAGCTTCCTCTCGAACAATGAGCAGTTCTTC,CASSFLSNNEQFF
TRBD1,NA,TRBV5-6,TRBJ2-3,TGTGCCAGCAGCTTGGACAGGGGGATATTGGCAGATACGCAGTATTTT,CASSLDRGILADTQYF
NA,NA,TRBV29-1,TRBJ1-3,TGCAGCGCCGTGCAGGACTCTGGAAACACCATATATTTT,CSAVQDSGNTIYF
NA,NA,TRBV6-2/TRBV6-3,TRBJ1-2,TGTGCCAGCAGCTTCGACAAGGCTATGCGCTACACCTTC,CASSFDKAMRYTF
NA,NA,TRBV6-5,TRBJ1-2,TGTGCCAGCAGTTACGAGCGGGGTGGAGGCTACACCTTC,CASSYERGGGYTF
TRBD2,NA,TRBV18,TRBJ2-7,TGTGCCAGCTCAGGGACTAGCGGGGGGGCGAAGGAGCAGTACTTC,CASSGTSGGAKEQYF
NA,NA,TRBV7-9,TRBJ1-5,TGTGCCAGCAGCTTAGCCGGGACCGAGAATCAGCCCCAGCATTTT,CASSLAGTENQPQHF
NA,NA,TRBV6-5,TRBJ1-6,TGTGCCAGCAGTAACCCGACCGAATGGGGGCCCCTCCACTTT,CASSNPTEWGPLHF
NA,NA,TRBV30,TRBJ1-2,TGTGCCTGGAGTGACACGGACCGAGGAGGTTACTATGGCTACACCTTC,CAWSDTDRGGYYGYTF
NA,NA,TRBV27,TRBJ1-4,TGTGCCACCCGGGGGCATGATAATGAAAAACTGTTTTTT,CATRGHDNEKLFF
TRBD1,few,TRBV24-1,TRBJ2-4,TGTGCCACCAGTGATTCCCGAACTACACAACAGGGGCCGAAAAACATTCAGTACTTC,CATSDSRTTQQGPKNIQYF
NA,NA,TRBV10-2,TRBJ1-4,TGCGCCAGCAGTGGGGAGGGGGGGAATGAAAAACTGTTTTTT,CASSGEGGNEKLFF
NA,NA,TRBV4-1,TRBJ1-2,TGCGCCAGCAGCCAGGGACCGCAGATCGAGAGGGGCTACACCTTC,CASSQGPQIERGYTF
NA,NA,TRBV2,TRBJ2-1,TGTGCCAGCAGTGTTTCAAACGGGGAGCAGTTCTTC,CASSVSNGEQFF
NA,NA,TRBV5-1,TRBJ1-6,TGCGCCAGCAGCTTGGGGACAGTTTATAATTCACCCCTCCACTTT,CASSLGTVYNSPLHF
NA,NA,TRBV12-5,TRBJ1-5,TGTGCTAGTGGTTTGGGGACGGGGGCAAGCAATCAGCCCCAGCATTTT,CASGLGTGASNQPQHF
TRBD2,NA,TRBV5-1,TRBJ2-7,TGCGCCAGCAGCGGGACTAGCGGGGGGGGGCAGTACTTC,CASSGTSGGGQYF
NA,once,TRBV29-1,TRBJ1-5,TGCAGCGTTGGGGTTACTAATCAGCCCCAGCATTTT,CSVGVTNQPQHF
NA,NA,TRBV6-1,TRBJ2-1,TGTGCCAGCAGTGAAAGGAGGCTGAATGAGCAGTTCTTC,CASSERRLNEQFF
NA,NA,TRBV28,TRBJ1-2,TGTGCCAGCAGCTGGTTGGCTGGCTACACCTTC,CASSWLAGYTF
TRBD2,NA,TRBV4-1,TRBJ2-7,TGCGCCAGCAGCCCGTCGGGGGGTACCTACGAGCAGTACTTC,CASSPSGGTYEQYF
NA,NA,TRBV7-9,TRBJ1-3,TGTGCCAGCAGCCCCCCATTCCGCCTGGCAAATCGGGACACCATATATTTT,CASSPPFRLANRDTIYF
TRBD1,NA,TRBV3-1/TRBV3-2,TRBJ2-1,TGTGCCAGCAGCCTCCAAGGGACAGGAAATGAGCAGTTCTTC,CASSLQGTGNEQFF
NA,NA,TRBV6-5,TRBJ1-3,TGTGCCAGCAGTCGGGACCGCTCTGGAAACACCATATATTTT,CASSRDRSGNTIYF
NA,once,TRBV6-5,TRBJ1-4,TGTGCCAGCAGTTTCCCTGGACGGTGTAATGAAAAACTGTTTTTT,CASSFPGRCNEKLFF
TRBD1,NA,TRBV7-2,TRBJ2-5,TGTGCCAGCAGCTCCGACAGGGAAGAGACCCAGTACTTC,CASSSDREETQYF
NA,NA,TRBV6-5,TRBJ1-1,TGTGCCAGCAGCCACAACGGGGCTTTCTTT,CASSHNGAFF
NA,NA,TRBV6-1,TRBJ1-2,TGTGCCAGCAGTGAAGCGGGACACTTCGGGGGCTACACCTTC,CASSEAGHFGGYTF
NA,few,TRBV6-5,TRBJ1-6,TGTGCCAGCAGTTACTCGACAGAGAGGCGCTCACCCCTCCACTTT,CASSYSTERRSPLHF
NA,NA,TRBV7-9,TRBJ2-7,TGTGCCAGCAGCCCCAGCTCCTACGAGCAGTACTTC,CASSPSSYEQYF
NA,NA,TRBV30,TRBJ1-1,TGTGCCTGGAATGAGGTTCAGGCTTTCTTT,CAWNEVQAFF
TRBD2,NA,TRBV6-4,TRBJ2-3,TGTGCCAGCAGTGACCTGGCGGGGGGTCAGACAGATACGCAGTATTTT,CASSDLAGGQTDTQYF
TRBD2,NA,TRBV30,TRBJ2-3,TGTGCCACCTCCCTCGAGGCGACTAGCGGGGTTTCAGATACGCAGTATTTT,CATSLEATSGVSDTQYF
TRBD1,NA,TRBV25-1,TRBJ1-1,TGTGCCAGCACTTACAGGGGGCTGAACACTGAAGCTTTCTTT,CASTYRGLNTEAFF
NA,NA,TRBV7-2,TRBJ2-1,TGTGCCAGCAGCTTAGCGGTCGGCCTAGCCTATGAGCAGTTCTTC,CASSLAVGLAYEQFF
NA,NA,TRBV18,TRBJ1-6,TGTGCCAGCGCAGGCTCGAACATACCGTTAATCCCCCTCCACTTT,CASAGSNIPLIPLHF
TRBD1,NA,TRBV5-4,TRBJ1-2,TGTGCCAGCAATCTGGACAGGAAGGGCTACACCTTC,CASNLDRKGYTF
NA,NA,TRBV5-1,TRBJ2-7,TGCGCCAGCAGCTTGAGTCCCTCGGGAGAGCTCTACGAGCAGTACTTC,CASSLSPSGELYEQYF
NA,NA,TRBV5-8,TRBJ2-5,TGTGCCAGCAGCTTCGGGGGCGGGGAGACCCAGTACTTC,CASSFGGGETQYF
NA,NA,TRBV19,TRBJ1-1,TGTGCCGTTGGACAGATGAACACTGAAGCTTTCTTT,CAVGQMNTEAFF
NA,NA,TRBV27,TRBJ1-5,TGTGCCAGCAGGGCGGACAGAACCAATCAGCCCCAGCATTTT,CASRADRTNQPQHF
NA,NA,TRBV27,TRBJ2-2,TGTGCCAGTGGGCAGGGTGACACCGGGGAGCTGTTTTTT,CASGQGDTGELFF
TRBD1,NA,TRBV9,TRBJ1-2,TGTGCCAGCAGCGTAGATCTTCGTTGGGGGACAGGGGGCCTTGGCTACACCTTC,CASSVDLRWGTGGLGYTF
TRBD1,NA,TRBV9,TRBJ1-2,TGTGCCAGCAGCGCGCGGGACAGGGGGCGCGTAAACTATGGCTACACCTTC,CASSARDRGRVNYGYTF
NA,NA,TRBV27,TRBJ2-1,TGTGCCAGCAGCGGGGCCTACAATGAGCAGTTCTTC,CASSGAYNEQFF
NA,NA,TRBV5-6,TRBJ1-5,TGTGCCAGCAGCCAGGAGAATCAGCCCCAGCATTTT,CASSQENQPQHF
TRBD1,NA,TRBV29-1,TRBJ2-1,TGCAGCGTAGCCTCCGGGACAGGGGGCTGGAATGAGCAGTTCTTC,CSVASGTGGWNEQFF